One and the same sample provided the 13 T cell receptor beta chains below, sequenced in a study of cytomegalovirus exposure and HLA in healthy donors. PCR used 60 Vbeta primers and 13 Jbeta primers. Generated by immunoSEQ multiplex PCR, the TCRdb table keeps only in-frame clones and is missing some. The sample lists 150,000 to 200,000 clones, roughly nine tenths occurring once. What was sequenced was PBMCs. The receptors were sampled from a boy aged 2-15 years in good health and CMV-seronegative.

This CDR3 is CASSVSGSTVLETQYF. The DNA for the CDR3 is TGTGCCAGCAGCGTAAGCGGGAGCACAGTGTTAGAGACCCAGTACTTC. The chain joins TRBV9 to TRBJ2-5, with 8 positions matching TRBD2. J gave up 4 bases and V 1 base, and 9 bases lay outside the gene matches. CDR3 size: 16 residues. Per germline, CDR1 SGDLS and CDR2 YYNGEE.

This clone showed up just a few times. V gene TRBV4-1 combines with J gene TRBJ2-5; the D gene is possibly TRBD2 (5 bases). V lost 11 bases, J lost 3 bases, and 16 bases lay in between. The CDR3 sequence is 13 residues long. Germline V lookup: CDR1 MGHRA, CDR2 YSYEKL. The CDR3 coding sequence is TGCGCCGCGGAGGAGGTAGACGAAGAGACCCAGTACTTC. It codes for CAAEEVDEETQYF.

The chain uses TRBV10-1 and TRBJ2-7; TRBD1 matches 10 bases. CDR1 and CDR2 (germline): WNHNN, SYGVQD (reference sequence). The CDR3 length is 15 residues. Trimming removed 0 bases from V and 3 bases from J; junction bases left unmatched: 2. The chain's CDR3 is CASSESGQGHYEQYF. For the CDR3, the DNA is TGCGCCAGCAGTGAGTCGGGACAGGGGCACTACGAGCAGTACTTC.

The CDR3 loop reads CASSANVDRHTYEQYF. The CDR3 DNA sequence: TGTGCCAGCAGCGCTAACGTAGACAGGCATACCTACGAGCAGTACTTC. The chain links TRBV13 to TRBJ2-7; a possible D gene is TRBD1 (6 bases). V lost 5 bases, J lost 2 bases, and 19 bases lay in between. The CDR3 sequence is 16 residues long. Germline V gives CDR1 PRHDT, CDR2 FYEKMQ (reference sequence).

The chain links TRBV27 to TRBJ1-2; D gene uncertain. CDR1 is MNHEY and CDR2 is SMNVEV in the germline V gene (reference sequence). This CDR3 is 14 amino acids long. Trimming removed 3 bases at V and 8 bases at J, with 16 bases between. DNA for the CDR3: TGTGCCAGCAGTTTGGCCGGGGAGGCATGGGGCTACACCTTC. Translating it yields CASSLAGEAWGYTF.

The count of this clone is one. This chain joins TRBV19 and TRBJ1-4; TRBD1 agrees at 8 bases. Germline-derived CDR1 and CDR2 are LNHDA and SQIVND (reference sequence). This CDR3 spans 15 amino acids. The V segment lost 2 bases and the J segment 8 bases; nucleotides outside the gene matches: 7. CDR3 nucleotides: TGTGCCAGTAGTATAAGGGGACAGGCGGACGAAAAACTGTTTTTT. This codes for CASSIRGQADEKLFF.

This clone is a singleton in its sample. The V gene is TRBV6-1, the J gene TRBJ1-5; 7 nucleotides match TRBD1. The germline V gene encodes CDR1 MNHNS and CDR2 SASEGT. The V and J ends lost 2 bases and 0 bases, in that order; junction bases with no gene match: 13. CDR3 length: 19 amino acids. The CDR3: CASSERTGDWVVSNQPQHF. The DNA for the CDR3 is TGTGCCAGCAGTGAACGAACAGGGGATTGGGTGGTTAGCAATCAGCCCCAGCATTTT.

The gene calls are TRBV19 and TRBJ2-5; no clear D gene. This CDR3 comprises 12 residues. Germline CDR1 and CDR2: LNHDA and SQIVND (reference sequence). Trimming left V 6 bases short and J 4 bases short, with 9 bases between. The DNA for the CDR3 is TGTGCCAGTAGCCAATCGGGAGAGACCCAGTACTTC. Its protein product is CASSQSGETQYF.

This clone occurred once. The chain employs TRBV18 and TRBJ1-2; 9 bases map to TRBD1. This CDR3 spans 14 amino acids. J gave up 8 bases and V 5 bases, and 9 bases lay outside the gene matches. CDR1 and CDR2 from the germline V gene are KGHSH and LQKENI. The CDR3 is CASSGPGDRAGYTF. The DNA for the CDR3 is TGTGCCAGCTCAGGCCCTGGGGACAGGGCGGGCTACACCTTC.

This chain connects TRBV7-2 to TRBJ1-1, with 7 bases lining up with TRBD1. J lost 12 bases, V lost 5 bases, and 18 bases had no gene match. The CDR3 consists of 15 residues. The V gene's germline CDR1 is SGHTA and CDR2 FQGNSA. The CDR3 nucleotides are TGTGCCAGCAGCCGAACCGGGACAGTTAACGGTTTAACTTTCTTT. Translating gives CASSRTGTVNGLTFF.

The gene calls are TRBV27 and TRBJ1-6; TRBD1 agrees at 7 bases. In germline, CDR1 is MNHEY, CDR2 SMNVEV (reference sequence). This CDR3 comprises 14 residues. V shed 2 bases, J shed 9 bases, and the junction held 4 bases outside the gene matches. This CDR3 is CASSLQGDGSPLHF. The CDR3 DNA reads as TGTGCCAGCAGTTTACAGGGGGACGGTTCACCCCTCCACTTT.

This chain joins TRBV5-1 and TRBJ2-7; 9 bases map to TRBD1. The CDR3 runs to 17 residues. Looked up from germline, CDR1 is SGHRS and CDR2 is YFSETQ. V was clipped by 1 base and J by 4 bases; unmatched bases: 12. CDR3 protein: CASSLQSGGDRDYEQYF. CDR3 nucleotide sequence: TGCGCCAGCAGCTTGCAGAGTGGTGGGGACAGGGATTACGAGCAGTACTTC.

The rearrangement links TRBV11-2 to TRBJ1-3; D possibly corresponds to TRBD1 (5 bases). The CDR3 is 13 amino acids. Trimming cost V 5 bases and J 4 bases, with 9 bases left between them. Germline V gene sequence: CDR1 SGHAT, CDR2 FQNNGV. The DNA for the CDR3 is TGTGCCAGCAGCCCTAGGGGAGGAAACACCATATATTTT. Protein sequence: CASSPRGGNTIYF.